Presented here are 7 T cell receptor beta chains from one specimen sequenced in a study of spatial heterogeneity in lung cancer. TCRdb called the 5' RACE reads again in MiXCR, with one record for every CDR3 protein. Here the sample spans more than 65,000 distinct CDR3 sequences, about 8% being singletons. The time point is: sample taken at primary tumor resection. The sequencing used PBMCs, collected at surgery. These receptors were collected from a male donor with early-stage non-small cell lung cancer.

This clonotype was seen a handful of times. J is TRBJ2-3 and V is TRBV6-1; D gene ambiguous. Trimming cost V 3 bases and J 0 bases, with 7 bases left between them. Germline V gives CDR1 MNHNS, CDR2 SASEGT. CDR3 size: 14 residues. The CDR3 DNA reads TGTGCCAGCAGTGAGGGCCCTAGCACAGATACGCAGTATTTT. Translating it yields CASSEGPSTDTQYF.

In this sample, this clonotype turned up many times. The J gene is TRBJ2-3, the V gene TRBV7-9; TRBD2 might be the D (5 bases). Germline V gene lookup returns CDR1 SEHNR and CDR2 FQNEAQ (reference sequence). The ends were cut back, 8 bases at V and 1 base at J, with 22 bases in the middle. The CDR3 is made up of 17 amino acids. Here the CDR3 DNA reads TGTGCCAGCGGCCGAATCCCGGACTCCCGGCGCACAGATACGCAGTATTTT. Translation gives CASGRIPDSRRTDTQYF.

This clonotype was counted ten times or more. As DNA, the CDR3 is TGTGCCATCAGTGAGTCCGTGGCCGCTGAAGCTTTCTTT. Translating gives CAISESVAAEAFF. The rearrangement links TRBV10-3 to TRBJ1-1; D not certain. V gave up 0 bases and J gave up 6 bases, with 8 bases separating them. CDR3 length: 13 residues. Looked up from germline, CDR1 is ENHRY and CDR2 is SYGVKD.

This rearrangement joins TRBV7-8 to TRBJ2-1; TRBD2 aligns across 13 bases. Trimming took 5 bases from V and 6 from J; bases not matched to a gene: 10. The germline V gene has CDR1 SGHVS and CDR2 FQNEAQ. This CDR3 comprises 17 residues. The CDR3 spells CASSLRTSGSLLNEQFF. The CDR3 DNA follows: TGTGCCAGCAGCCTCAGGACTAGCGGGAGCCTTCTCAATGAGCAGTTCTTC. The full variable domain, completed using reference TRBV7-8 and TRBJ2-1, is GAGVSQSPRYKVAKRGQDVALRCDPISGHVSLFWYQQALGQGPEFLTYFQNEAQLDKSGLPSDRFFAERPEGSVSTLKIQRTQQEDSAVYLCASSLRTSGSLLNEQFFGPGTRLTVL.

The sample holds many counts of this clonotype. This chain connects TRBV9 to TRBJ2-3; no clear D gene. This CDR3 comprises 15 residues. V lost 0 bases and J lost 2, with 10 bases in between. Germline CDR1 SGDLS, CDR2 YYNGEE. CDR3 sequence: CASSVVAAITDTQYF. CDR3 coding DNA: TGTGCCAGCAGCGTAGTAGCAGCCATCACAGATACGCAGTATTTT.

V gene TRBV11-2 combines with J gene TRBJ2-7; D possibly corresponds to TRBD1 (6 bases). The V and J ends lost 4 bases and 1 base respectively, with 11 bases between them. Germline V lookup: CDR1 SGHAT, CDR2 FQNNGV. The CDR3 spans 14 residues. CDR3 in DNA: TGTGCCAGCAGCTCCAGAACAGGGTCCTACGAGCAGTACTTC. The encoded protein is CASSSRTGSYEQYF.

V is TRBV10-2 and J is TRBJ1-1; D is undetermined. The CDR3 is 14 residues long. Between the trimmed V and J ends, which lost 3 bases and 1 base, there was a span of 9 bases. CDR1 WSHSY and CDR2 SAAADI come from the germline V gene. The CDR3 DNA reads TGCGCCAGCAGTGAAATTTACAGGAACACTGAAGCTTTCTTT. Protein sequence: CASSEIYRNTEAFF.